This TCR beta chain originates from a study of blood T cell repertoires in COVID-19. The overall study: There were acute and convalescent COVID-19 samples, and they came from the United States, Italy and Spain.

Clones were sequenced by immunoSEQ multiplex PCR, and TCRdb holds only the in-frame ones, with some missing. The table lists about 69,000 clones, about nine tenths of them singletons, with 5.1% in the top ten. Sequencing was carried out using peripheral blood. This sequence originates from a woman aged 18 to 35 with acute or convalescent COVID-19.

The CDR3 here is CASSQRDRGRVGAEAFF. The CDR3, as DNA: TGTGCCAGCAGCCAAAGGGACAGGGGGCGCGTGGGAGCTGAAGCTTTCTTT. The rearrangement joins TRBV7-8 to TRBJ1-1; 12 bases line up with TRBD1. This CDR3 has 17 amino acids. V lost 5 bases to trimming and J lost 6 bases; unmatched junction nucleotides: 13. The germline V gene has CDR1 SGHVS and CDR2 FQNEAQ.